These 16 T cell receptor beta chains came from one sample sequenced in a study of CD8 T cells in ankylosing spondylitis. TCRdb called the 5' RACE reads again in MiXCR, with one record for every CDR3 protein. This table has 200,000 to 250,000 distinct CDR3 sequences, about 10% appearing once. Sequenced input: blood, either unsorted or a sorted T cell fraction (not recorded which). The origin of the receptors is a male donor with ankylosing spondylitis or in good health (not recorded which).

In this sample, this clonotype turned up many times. CDR3 nucleotide sequence: TGCGCCAGCAGCTTGAGACCAGGGAGCAATCAGCCCCAGCATTTT. Translated: CASSLRPGSNQPQHF. The chain employs TRBV5-1 and TRBJ1-5; weak D call: TRBD1 (5 bases). Deletions cut 1 base from V and 1 base from J, with 9 bases between. Looked up from germline, CDR1 is SGHRS and CDR2 is YFSETQ. The CDR3 length is 15 residues. Based on the CDR3 plus reference TRBV5-1 and TRBJ1-5, the full variable domain is KAGVTQTPRYLIKTRGQQVTLSCSPISGHRSVSWYQQTPGQGLQFLFEYFSETQRNKGNFPGRFSGRQFSNSRSEMNVSTLELGDSALYLCASSLRPGSNQPQHFGDGTRLSIL.

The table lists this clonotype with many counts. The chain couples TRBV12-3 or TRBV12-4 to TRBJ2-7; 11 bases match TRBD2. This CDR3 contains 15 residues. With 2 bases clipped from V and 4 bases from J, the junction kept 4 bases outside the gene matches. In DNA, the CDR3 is TGTGCCAGCAGTTTATGGTCTAGCGGGAGGTACGAGCAGTACTTC. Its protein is CASSLWSSGRYEQYF.

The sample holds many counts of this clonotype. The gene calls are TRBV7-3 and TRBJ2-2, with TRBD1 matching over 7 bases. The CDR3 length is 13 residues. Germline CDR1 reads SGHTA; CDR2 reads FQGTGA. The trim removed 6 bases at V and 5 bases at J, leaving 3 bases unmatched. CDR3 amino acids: CASSLTGTGELFF. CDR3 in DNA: TGTGCCAGCAGTCTGACAGGGACCGGGGAGCTGTTTTTT.

The CDR3 reads CASSPKTRSTDTQYF. The CDR3 DNA sequence: TGTGCCAGCTCACCTAAGACACGAAGCACAGATACGCAGTATTTT. The chain joins TRBV18 to TRBJ2-3, with D unresolved. Trimming pared 3 bases from V and 0 bases from J, leaving 10 bases between. Germline V gene data show CDR1 as KGHSH and CDR2 as LQKENI. The CDR3 is made up of 15 amino acids. The full variable domain, rest sourced from reference TRBV18 and TRBJ2-3, is NAGVMQNPRHLVRRRGQEARLRCSPMKGHSHVYWYRQLPEEGLKFMVYLQKENIIDESGMPKERFSAEFPKEGPSILRIQQVVRGDSAAYFCASSPKTRSTDTQYFGPGTRLTVL.

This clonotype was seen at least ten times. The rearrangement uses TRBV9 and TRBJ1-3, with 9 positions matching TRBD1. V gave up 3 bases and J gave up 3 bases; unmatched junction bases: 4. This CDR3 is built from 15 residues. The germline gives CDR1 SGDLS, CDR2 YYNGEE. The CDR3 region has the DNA TGTGCCAGCAGCGCGGGACAGGGAGTTGGAAACACCATATATTTT. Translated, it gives CASSAGQGVGNTIYF.

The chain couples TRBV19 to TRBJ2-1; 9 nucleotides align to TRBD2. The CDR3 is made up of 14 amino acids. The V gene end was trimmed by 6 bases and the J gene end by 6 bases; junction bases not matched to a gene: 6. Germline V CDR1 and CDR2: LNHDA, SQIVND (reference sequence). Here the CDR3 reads CASSTVSGSNEQFF. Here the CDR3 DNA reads TGTGCCAGTAGCACGGTTAGCGGGAGCAATGAGCAGTTCTTC.

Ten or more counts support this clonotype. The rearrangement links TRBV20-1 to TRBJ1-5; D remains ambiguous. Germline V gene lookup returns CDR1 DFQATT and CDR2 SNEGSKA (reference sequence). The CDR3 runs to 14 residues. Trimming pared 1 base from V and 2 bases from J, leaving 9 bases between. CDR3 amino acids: CSARVGSGNQPQHF. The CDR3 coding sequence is TGCAGTGCTAGAGTGGGTTCGGGCAATCAGCCCCAGCATTTT.

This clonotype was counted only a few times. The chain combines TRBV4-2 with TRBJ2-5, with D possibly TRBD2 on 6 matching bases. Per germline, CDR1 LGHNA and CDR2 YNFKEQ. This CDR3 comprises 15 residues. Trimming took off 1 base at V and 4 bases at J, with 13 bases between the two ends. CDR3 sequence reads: CASSQGTSFGETQYF. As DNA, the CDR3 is TGTGCCAGCAGCCAAGGTACTAGCTTCGGAGAGACCCAGTACTTC.

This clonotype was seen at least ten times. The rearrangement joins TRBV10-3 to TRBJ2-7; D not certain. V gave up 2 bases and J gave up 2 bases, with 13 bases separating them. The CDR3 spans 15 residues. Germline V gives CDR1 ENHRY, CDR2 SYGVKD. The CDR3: CAISERWQETYEQYF. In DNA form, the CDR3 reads TGTGCCATCAGTGAGCGGTGGCAGGAGACCTACGAGCAGTACTTC.

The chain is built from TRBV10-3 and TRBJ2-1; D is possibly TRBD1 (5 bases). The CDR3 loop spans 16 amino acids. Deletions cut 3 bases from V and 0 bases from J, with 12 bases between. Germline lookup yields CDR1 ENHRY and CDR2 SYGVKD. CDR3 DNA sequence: TGTGCCATCAGTGACCAGACAGCTACCTCCTACAATGAGCAGTTCTTC. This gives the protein CAISDQTATSYNEQFF.

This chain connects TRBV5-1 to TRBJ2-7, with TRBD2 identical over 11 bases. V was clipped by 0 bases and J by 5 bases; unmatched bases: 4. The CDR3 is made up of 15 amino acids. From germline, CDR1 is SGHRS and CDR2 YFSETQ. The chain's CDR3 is CASSLASGGNNEQYF. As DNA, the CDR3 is TGCGCCAGCAGCTTGGCTAGCGGGGGGAACAACGAGCAGTACTTC.

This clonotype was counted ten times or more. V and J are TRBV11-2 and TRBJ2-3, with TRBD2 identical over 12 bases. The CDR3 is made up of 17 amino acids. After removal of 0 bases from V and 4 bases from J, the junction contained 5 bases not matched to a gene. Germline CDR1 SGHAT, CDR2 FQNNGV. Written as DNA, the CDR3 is TGTGCCAGCAGCTTAGAAGGGCTAGCGGGGGGGTCAGATACGCAGTATTTT. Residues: CASSLEGLAGGSDTQYF.

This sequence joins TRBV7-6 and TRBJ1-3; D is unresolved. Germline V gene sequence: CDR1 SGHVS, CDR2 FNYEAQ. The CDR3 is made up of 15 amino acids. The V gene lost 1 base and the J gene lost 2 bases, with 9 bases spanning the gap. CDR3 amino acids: CASSLGGLPGNTIYF. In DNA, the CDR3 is TGTGCCAGCAGCTTAGGAGGCCTGCCTGGAAACACCATATATTTT.

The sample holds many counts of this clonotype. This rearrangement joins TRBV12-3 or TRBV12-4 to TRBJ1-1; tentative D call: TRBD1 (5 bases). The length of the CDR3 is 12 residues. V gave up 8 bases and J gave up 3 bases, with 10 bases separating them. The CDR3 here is CASWDGYTEAFF. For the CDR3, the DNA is TGTGCCAGCTGGGACGGTTACACTGAAGCTTTCTTT.

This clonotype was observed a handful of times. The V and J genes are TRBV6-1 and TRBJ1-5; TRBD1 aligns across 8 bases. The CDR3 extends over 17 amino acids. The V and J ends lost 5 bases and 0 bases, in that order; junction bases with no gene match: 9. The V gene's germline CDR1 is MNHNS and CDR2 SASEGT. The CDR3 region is CASSKDRVGNSNQPQHF. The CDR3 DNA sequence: TGTGCCAGCAGTAAGGACAGGGTTGGGAATAGCAATCAGCCCCAGCATTTT.

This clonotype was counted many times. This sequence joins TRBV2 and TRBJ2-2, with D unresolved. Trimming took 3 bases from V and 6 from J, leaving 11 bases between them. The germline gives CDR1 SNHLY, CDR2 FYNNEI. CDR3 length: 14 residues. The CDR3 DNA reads TGTGCCAGCAGTGAGAGGACGAGGTCCGGGGAGCTGTTTTTT. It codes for CASSERTRSGELFF.